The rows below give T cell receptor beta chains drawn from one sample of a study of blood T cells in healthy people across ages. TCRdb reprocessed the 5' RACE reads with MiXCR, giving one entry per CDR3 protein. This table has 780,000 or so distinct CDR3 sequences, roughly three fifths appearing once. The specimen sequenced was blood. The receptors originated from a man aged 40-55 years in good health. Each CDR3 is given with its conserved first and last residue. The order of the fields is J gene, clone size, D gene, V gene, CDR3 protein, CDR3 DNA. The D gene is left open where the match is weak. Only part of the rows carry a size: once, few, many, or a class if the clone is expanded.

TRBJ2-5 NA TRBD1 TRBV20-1 CSARPMTGRGVGETQYF TGCAGTGCTAGACCGATGACAGGGAGAGGGGTGGGGGAGACCCAGTACTTC
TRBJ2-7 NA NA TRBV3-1 CASSQDRTRQYF TGTGCCAGCAGCCAAGATCGGACCAGGCAGTACTTC
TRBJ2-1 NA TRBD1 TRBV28 CASSPGTGGPSSYKEQFF TGTGCCAGCAGTCCCGGGACAGGGGGCCCGAGCTCCTACAAGGAGCAGTTCTTC
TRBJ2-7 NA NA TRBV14 CASSQGLEPYEQYF TGTGCCAGCAGCCAGGGCCTAGAGCCCTACGAGCAGTACTTC
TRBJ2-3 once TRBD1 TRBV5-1 CATSLAGGADTQYF TGCGCCACCAGCTTGGCAGGGGGCGCAGATACGCAGTATTTT
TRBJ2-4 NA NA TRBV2 CASISESVKNIQYF TGTGCCAGCATCTCGGAGTCGGTCAAAAACATTCAGTACTTC
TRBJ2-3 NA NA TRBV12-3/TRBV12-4 CASSFLGFTDTQYF TGTGCCAGCAGTTTTTTGGGGTTCACAGATACGCAGTATTTT
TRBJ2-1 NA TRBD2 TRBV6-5 CASSAGLGVLSEQFF TGTGCCAGCAGTGCGGGACTAGGGGTTCTCAGTGAGCAGTTCTTC
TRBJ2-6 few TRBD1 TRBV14 CASSLPLRGLPHSGANVLTF TGTGCCAGCAGCCTACCCCTGAGGGGGCTCCCACACTCTGGGGCCAACGTCCTGACTTTC
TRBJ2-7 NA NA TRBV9 CAGSKYRDQEQYF TGTGCTGGCAGCAAATACAGGGATCAGGAGCAGTACTTC
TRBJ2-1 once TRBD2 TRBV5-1 CASSWRRGTDNEQFF TGCGCCAGCAGCTGGAGGCGGGGGACTGACAATGAGCAGTTCTTC
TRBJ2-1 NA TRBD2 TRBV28 CASGGGTSRNEQFF TGTGCCAGCGGCGGCGGGACTAGTAGGAATGAGCAGTTCTTC
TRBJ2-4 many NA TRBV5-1 CASSLGGSILAKNIQYF TGCGCCAGCAGCTTGGGAGGAAGTATCCTAGCCAAAAACATTCAGTACTTC
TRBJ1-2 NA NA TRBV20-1 CSASLSYGYTF TGCAGTGCTTCCTTATCCTATGGCTACACCTTC
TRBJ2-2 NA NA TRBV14 CASSRRPGLNTGELFF TGTGCCAGCAGCCGAAGACCGGGACTTAACACCGGGGAGCTGTTTTTT
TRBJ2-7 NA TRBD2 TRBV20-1 CSARDMTSGNCEQYF TGCAGTGCTAGAGATATGACTAGCGGGAACTGCGAGCAGTACTTC
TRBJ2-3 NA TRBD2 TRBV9 CASSAPGGMGQNTQYF TGTGCCAGCAGCGCCCCGGGAGGGATGGGGCAGAATACGCAGTATTTT
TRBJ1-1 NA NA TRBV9 CATRNTEAFF TGTGCCACCCGAAACACTGAAGCTTTCTTT
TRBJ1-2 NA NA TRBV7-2 CASSRERYGYTF TGTGCCAGCAGCCGCGAGAGGTATGGCTACACCTTC
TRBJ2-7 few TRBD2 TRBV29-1 CSVKTTGLAAAYEQYF TGCAGCGTTAAAACCACCGGACTAGCCGCCGCCTACGAGCAGTACTTC
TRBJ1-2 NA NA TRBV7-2 CASSLSWGSGTYGYTF TGTGCCAGCAGCCTCTCCTGGGGGTCCGGGACCTATGGCTACACCTTC
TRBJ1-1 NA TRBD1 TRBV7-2 CASSLWDRATEAFF TGTGCCAGCAGCTTATGGGACAGGGCGACTGAAGCTTTCTTT
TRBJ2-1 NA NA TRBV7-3 CASSLGMGAEQFF TGTGCCAGCAGCTTAGGGATGGGGGCTGAGCAGTTCTTC
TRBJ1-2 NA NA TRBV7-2 CASSLAPAGETSYTF TGTGCCAGCAGCTTAGCCCCGGCAGGGGAGACGAGCTACACCTTC
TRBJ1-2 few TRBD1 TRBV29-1 CSVEQGAGYTF TGCAGCGTGGAACAGGGGGCTGGCTACACCTTC